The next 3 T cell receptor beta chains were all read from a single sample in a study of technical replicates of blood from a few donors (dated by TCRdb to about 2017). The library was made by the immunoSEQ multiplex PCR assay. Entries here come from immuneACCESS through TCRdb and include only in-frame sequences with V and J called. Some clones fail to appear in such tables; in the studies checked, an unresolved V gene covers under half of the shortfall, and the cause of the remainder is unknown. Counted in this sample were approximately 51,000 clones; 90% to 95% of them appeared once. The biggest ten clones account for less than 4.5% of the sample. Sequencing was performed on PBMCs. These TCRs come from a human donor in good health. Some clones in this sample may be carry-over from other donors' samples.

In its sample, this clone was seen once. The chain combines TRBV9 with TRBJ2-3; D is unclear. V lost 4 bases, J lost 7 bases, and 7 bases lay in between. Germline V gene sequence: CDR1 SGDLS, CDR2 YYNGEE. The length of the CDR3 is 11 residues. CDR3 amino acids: CASSTGNTQYF. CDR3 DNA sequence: TGTGCCAGCAGCACGGGTAATACGCAGTATTTT.

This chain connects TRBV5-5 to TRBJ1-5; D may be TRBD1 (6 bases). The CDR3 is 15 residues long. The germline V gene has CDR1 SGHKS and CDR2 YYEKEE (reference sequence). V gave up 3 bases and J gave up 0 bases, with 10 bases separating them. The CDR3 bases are TGTGCCAGCAGCTCACAGGGCTATAGCAATCAGCCCCAGCATTTT. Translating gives CASSSQGYSNQPQHF.

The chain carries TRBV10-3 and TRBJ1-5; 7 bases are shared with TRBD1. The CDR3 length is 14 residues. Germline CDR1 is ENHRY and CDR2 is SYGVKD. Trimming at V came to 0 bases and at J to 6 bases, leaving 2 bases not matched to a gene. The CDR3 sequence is CAISESGGGQPQHF. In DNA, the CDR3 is TGTGCCATCAGTGAGTCAGGGGGCGGTCAGCCCCAGCATTTT.